A selection of T cell receptor beta chains follows, all from one sample in a study of graft-versus-host responses after intestinal transplantation. The repertoire was sequenced with immunoSEQ multiplex PCR; TCRdb's copy has only in-frame clones and lacks some. Here the sample spans under 50,000 clones, approximately 93% being singletons. The sample consisted of PBMCs, taken around 720 days after intestinal transplantation. These receptors all come from a human patient who received an intestinal transplant, so some T cells may come from the graft donor. The CDR3 runs from the conserved cysteine through the conserved F or W. A D gene is named only where the DNA matches it firmly. Part of the rows lack a size; the others show once, few, many or a class for expanded clones.

d_gene	len	v_gene	abundance	j_gene	CDR3aa	CDR3nt
TRBD1	15	TRBV12-5	NA	TRBJ1-2	CASGLTGTGVGGYTF	TGTGCTAGTGGCCTAACCGGGACAGGGGTAGGTGGCTACACCTTC
NA	11	TRBV5-6	NA	TRBJ2-1	CASSLGGEQFF	TGTGCCAGCAGCTTGGGCGGTGAGCAGTTCTTC
TRBD1	13	TRBV6-4	NA	TRBJ1-5	CASIQGAGQPQHF	TGTGCCAGCATCCAGGGGGCAGGGCAGCCCCAGCATTTT
TRBD1	14	TRBV5-1	NA	TRBJ1-1	CASSVTGQNTEAFF	TGCGCCAGCAGCGTGACAGGGCAGAACACTGAAGCTTTCTTT
NA	13	TRBV4-2	NA	TRBJ1-2	CASSQDGLPGYTF	TGTGCCAGCAGCCAGGATGGCCTACCTGGCTACACCTTC
TRBD2	14	TRBV7-6	NA	TRBJ2-5	CASSLLAGGETQYF	TGTGCCAGCAGCTTACTAGCGGGAGGAGAGACCCAGTACTTC
TRBD2	18	TRBV28	NA	TRBJ2-7	CASRSLPGLENPRYEQYF	TGTGCCAGCAGGTCCCTCCCGGGACTAGAAAACCCCCGCTACGAGCAGTACTTC
TRBD2	15	TRBV5-1	NA	TRBJ2-7	CASSLAASGAYEQYF	TGCGCCAGCAGCTTGGCGGCTAGCGGAGCCTACGAGCAGTACTTC
NA	13	TRBV7-7	NA	TRBJ1-3	CASSPSSGNTIYF	TGTGCCAGCAGCCCAAGCTCTGGAAACACCATATATTTT
TRBD2	16	TRBV11-1	NA	TRBJ2-3	CASSLQLAGSTDTQYF	TGTGCCAGCAGCCTTCAACTAGCGGGTAGCACAGATACGCAGTATTTT
TRBD1	14	TRBV5-1	NA	TRBJ2-1	CASSWGQGYNEQFF	TGCGCCAGCAGCTGGGGACAGGGGTACAATGAGCAGTTCTTC
TRBD1	16	TRBV5-6	NA	TRBJ2-4	CASSRGTGGAKNIQYF	TGTGCCAGCAGCCGGGGGACAGGGGGAGCCAAAAACATTCAGTACTTC
TRBD1	15	TRBV6-6	NA	TRBJ2-1	CASSRTGGSYNEQFF	TGTGCCAGCAGTCGGACAGGGGGCTCCTACAATGAGCAGTTCTTC
TRBD2	14	TRBV19	NA	TRBJ2-7	CASSMAAGVGEQYF	TGTGCCAGTAGTATGGCAGCGGGAGTCGGCGAGCAGTACTTC
NA	17	TRBV19	NA	TRBJ1-6	CASSLRRPGPYNSPLHF	TGTGCCAGTAGTCTACGACGGCCGGGCCCCTATAATTCACCCCTCCACTTT
NA	15	TRBV11-2	NA	TRBJ2-5	CASSRGRWGGGTQYF	TGTGCCAGCAGCCGGGGAAGATGGGGTGGGGGGACCCAGTACTTC
TRBD2	15	TRBV6-1	NA	TRBJ2-1	CASSETSGGASEQFF	TGTGCCAGCAGTGAGACTAGCGGGGGGGCGAGTGAGCAGTTCTTC
NA	14	TRBV6-4	once	TRBJ1-2	CASSAQGGLYGYTF	TGTGCCAGCAGCGCACAGGGAGGCTTATATGGCTACACCTTC
TRBD1	15	TRBV7-7	NA	TRBJ2-2	CASSPGTGGHGELFF	TGTGCCAGCAGCCCCGGGACAGGGGGCCACGGGGAGCTGTTTTTT
NA	15	TRBV28	NA	TRBJ1-5	CASSTGPLSHQPQHF	TGTGCCAGCAGTACAGGACCTTTAAGCCATCAGCCCCAGCATTTT
NA	14	TRBV11-2	NA	TRBJ2-5	CASSLWSGEETQYF	TGTGCCAGCAGCTTATGGTCCGGGGAAGAGACCCAGTACTTC
NA	13	TRBV19	NA	TRBJ2-1	CASSIQGGNEQFF	TGTGCCAGTAGTATACAGGGGGGGAATGAGCAGTTCTTC
NA	13	TRBV7-9	NA	TRBJ2-5	CATTTPNRETQYF	TGTGCCACCACAACCCCAAACAGAGAGACCCAGTACTTC
TRBD2	16	TRBV5-5	NA	TRBJ2-6	CASSPVAGVGANVLTF	TGTGCCAGCAGCCCAGTCGCGGGGGTTGGGGCCAACGTCCTGACTTTC
NA	16	TRBV21-1	once	TRBJ1-5	CANPPPLVSRDQPQHF	TGTGCCAATCCTCCACCCCTGGTATCAAGAGACCAGCCCCAGCATTTT
TRBD1	17	TRBV9	once	TRBJ1-1	CASSVAGQVPGITEAFF	TGTGCCAGCAGCGTAGCTGGACAGGTTCCCGGTATTACTGAAGCTTTCTTT
TRBD2	15	TRBV18	once	TRBJ2-1	CASSPSLAETLEQFF	TGTGCCAGCTCACCATCCCTAGCGGAGACTCTTGAGCAGTTCTTC
TRBD2	15	TRBV9	NA	TRBJ2-1	CASSATSAPYNEQFF	TGTGCCAGCAGCGCGACTAGCGCGCCTTACAATGAGCAGTTCTTC